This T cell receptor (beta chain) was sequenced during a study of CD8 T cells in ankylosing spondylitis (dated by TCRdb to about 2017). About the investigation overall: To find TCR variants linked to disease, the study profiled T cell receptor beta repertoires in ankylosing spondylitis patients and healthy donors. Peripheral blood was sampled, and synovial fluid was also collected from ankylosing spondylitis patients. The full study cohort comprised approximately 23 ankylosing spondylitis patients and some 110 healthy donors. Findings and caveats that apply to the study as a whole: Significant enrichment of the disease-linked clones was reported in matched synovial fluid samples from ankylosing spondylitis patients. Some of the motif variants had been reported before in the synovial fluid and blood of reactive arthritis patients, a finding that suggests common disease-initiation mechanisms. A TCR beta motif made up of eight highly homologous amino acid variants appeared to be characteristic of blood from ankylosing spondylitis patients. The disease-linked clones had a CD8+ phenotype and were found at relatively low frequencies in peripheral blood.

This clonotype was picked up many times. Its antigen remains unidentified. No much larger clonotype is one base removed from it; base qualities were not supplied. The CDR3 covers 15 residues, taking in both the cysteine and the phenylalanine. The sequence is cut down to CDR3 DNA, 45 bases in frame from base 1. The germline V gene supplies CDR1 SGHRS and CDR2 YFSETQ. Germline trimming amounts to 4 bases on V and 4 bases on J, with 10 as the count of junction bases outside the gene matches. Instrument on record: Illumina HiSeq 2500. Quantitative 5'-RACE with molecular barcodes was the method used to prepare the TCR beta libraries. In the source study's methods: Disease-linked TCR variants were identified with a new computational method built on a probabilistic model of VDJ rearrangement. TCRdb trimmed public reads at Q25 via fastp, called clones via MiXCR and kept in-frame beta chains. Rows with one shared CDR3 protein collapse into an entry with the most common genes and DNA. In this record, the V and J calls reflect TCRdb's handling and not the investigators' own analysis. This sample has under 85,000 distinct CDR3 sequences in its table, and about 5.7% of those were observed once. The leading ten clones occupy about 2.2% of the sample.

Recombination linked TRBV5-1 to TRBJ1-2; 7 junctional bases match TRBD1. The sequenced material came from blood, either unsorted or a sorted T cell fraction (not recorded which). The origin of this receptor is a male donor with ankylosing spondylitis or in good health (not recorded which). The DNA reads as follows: TGCGCCAGCAGCCCCGCCGGGACAGCAACCTATGGCTACACCTTC. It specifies CASSPAGTATYGYTF.